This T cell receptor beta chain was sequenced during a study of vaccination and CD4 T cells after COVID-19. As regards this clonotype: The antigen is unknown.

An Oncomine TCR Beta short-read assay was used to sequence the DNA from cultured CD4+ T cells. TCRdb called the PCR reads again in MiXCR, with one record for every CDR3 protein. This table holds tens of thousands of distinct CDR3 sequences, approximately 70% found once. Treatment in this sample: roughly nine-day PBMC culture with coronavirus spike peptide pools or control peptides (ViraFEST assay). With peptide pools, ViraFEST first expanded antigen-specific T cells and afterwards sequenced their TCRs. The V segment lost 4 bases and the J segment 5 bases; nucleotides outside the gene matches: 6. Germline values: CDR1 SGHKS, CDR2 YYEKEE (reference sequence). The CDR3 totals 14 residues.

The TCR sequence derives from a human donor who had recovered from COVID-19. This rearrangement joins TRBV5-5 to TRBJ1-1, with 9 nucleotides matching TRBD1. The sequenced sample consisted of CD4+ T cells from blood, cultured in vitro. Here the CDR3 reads CASSLKDRGTEAFF. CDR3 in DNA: TGTGCCAGCAGCCTGAAGGACAGGGGAACTGAAGCTTTCTTT.